The clone carrying this TCR beta chain was recorded many times. Its antigen remains unidentified. Deletions cut 8 bases from V and 2 bases from J, with 17 bases between. The CDR3 runs 14 residues. The germline gives CDR1 SQVTM, CDR2 ANQGSEA. The data derive from a study of T cells in Graves' hyperthyroidism and ophthalmopathy. Study results and caveats: Ophthalmopathy prediction by the model preceded onset by a median roughly 6.3 months. Most thyroid-expanded clonotypes above 0.001 were also found in blood.

The investigators amplified TCR beta CDR3 regions from RNA transcripts. RT-PCR in the first round (using the HTBI primer set) targeted the TCR CDR3. In TCRdb, the multiplex PCR reads were re-called with MiXCR into one record per CDR3 protein. The table lists a few hundred thousand distinct CDR3 sequences, approximately 14% of them singletons. The receptor was isolated from a woman aged 18-35 years with Graves' hyperthyroidism. V gene TRBV29-1 combines with J gene TRBJ2-3; weak D call: TRBD2 (6 bases). The sequencing sample was made of blood. CDR3 DNA: TGCAGCTCTAAAGCCGGGGGTTTCACAGATACGCAGTATTTT. Amino acids: CSSKAGGFTDTQYF.